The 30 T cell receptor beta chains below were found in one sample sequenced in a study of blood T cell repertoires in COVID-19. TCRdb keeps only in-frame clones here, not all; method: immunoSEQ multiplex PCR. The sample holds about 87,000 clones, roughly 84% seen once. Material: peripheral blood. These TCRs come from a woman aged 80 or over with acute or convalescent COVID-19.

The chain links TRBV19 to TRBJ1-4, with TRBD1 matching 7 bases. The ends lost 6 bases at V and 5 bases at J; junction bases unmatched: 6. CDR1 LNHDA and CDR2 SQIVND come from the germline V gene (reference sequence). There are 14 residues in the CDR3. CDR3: CASRTQGINEKLFF. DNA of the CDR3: TGTGCCAGTAGAACACAGGGGATCAATGAAAAACTGTTTTTT. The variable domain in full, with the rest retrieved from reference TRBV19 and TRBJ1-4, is DGGITQSPKYLFRKEGQNVTLSCEQNLNHDAMYWYRQDPGQGLRLIYYSQIVNDFQKGDIAEGYSVSREKKESFPLTVTSAQKNPTAFYLCASRTQGINEKLFFGSGTQLSVL.

The CDR3 DNA reads as TGCGCCAGCAGCTCGGACAGAGTTGGGGGCACTGAAGCTTTCTTT. Residues: CASSSDRVGGTEAFF. The chain is built from TRBV5-1 and TRBJ1-1, with D tentatively TRBD1 (6 bases). This CDR3 has 15 amino acids. Trimming removed 3 bases at V and 4 bases at J, with 16 bases between. Germline V CDR1 and CDR2: SGHRS, YFSETQ.

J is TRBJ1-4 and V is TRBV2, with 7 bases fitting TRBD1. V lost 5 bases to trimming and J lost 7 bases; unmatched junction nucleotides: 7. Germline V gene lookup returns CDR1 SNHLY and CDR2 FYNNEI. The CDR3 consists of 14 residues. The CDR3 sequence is CASSSGTEGEKLFF. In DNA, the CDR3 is TGTGCCAGCAGTTCCGGGACAGAGGGTGAAAAACTGTTTTTT. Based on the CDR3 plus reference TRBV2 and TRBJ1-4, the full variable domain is EPEVTQTPSHQVTQMGQEVILRCVPISNHLYFYWYRQILGQKVEFLVSFYNNEISEKSEIFDDQFSVERPDGSNFTLKIRSTKLEDSAMYFCASSSGTEGEKLFFGSGTQLSVL.

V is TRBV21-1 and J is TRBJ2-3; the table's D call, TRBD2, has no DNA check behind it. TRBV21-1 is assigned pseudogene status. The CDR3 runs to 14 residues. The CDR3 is CASSKVSMREVEYF. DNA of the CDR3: TGTGCCAGCAGCAAAGTGTCGATGCGGGAGGTGGAGTATTTT.

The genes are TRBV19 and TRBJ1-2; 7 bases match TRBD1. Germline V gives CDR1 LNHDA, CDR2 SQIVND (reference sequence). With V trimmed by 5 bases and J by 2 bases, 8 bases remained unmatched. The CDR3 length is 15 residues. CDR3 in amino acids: CASSAPGTDNYGYTF. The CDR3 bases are TGTGCCAGTAGTGCTCCGGGGACAGACAACTATGGCTACACCTTC.

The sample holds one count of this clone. The CDR3, as DNA: TGTGCCATCAGTGACGCGCCGGGGGGACGTGGCTCTGGAAACACCATATATTTT. Translating it yields CAISDAPGGRGSGNTIYF. V gene TRBV10-3 combines with J gene TRBJ1-3; TRBD1 might be the D (5 bases). The V end lost 3 bases, the J end lost 0 bases, and 18 bases lay between the germline ends. CDR3 length equals 18 residues. CDR1 ENHRY and CDR2 SYGVKD come from the germline V gene.

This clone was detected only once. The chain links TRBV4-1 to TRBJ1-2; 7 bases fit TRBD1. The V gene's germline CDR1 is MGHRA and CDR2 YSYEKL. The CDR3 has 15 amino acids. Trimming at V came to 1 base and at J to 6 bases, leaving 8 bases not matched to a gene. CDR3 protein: CASSQVDREAHGYTF. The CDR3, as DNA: TGCGCCAGCAGCCAAGTAGACAGGGAAGCCCATGGCTACACCTTC.

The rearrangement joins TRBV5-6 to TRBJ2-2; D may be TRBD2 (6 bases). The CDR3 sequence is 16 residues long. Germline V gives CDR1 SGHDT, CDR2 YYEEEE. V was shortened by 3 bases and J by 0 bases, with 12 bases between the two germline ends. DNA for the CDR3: TGTGCCAGCAGCTGGCGGGGCAGACCGAACACCGGGGAGCTGTTTTTT. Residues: CASSWRGRPNTGELFF.

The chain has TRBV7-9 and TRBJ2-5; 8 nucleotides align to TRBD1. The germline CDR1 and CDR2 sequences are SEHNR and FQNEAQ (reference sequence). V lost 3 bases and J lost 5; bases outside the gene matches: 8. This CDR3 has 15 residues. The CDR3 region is CASSFEGTGPETQYF. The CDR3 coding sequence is TGTGCCAGCAGCTTTGAAGGGACAGGTCCGGAGACCCAGTACTTC. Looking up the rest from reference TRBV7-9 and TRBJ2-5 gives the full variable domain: DTGVSQNPRHKITKRGQNVTFRCDPISEHNRLYWYRQTLGQGPEFLTYFQNEAQLEKSRLLSDRFSAERPKGSFSTLEIQRTEQGDSAMYLCASSFEGTGPETQYFGPGTRLLVL.

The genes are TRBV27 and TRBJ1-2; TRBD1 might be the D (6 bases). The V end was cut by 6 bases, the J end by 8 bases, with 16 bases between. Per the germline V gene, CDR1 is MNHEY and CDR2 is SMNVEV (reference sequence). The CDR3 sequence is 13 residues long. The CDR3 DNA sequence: TGTGCCAGCAGGCTGATGGGACACGGGGGCTACACCTTC. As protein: CASRLMGHGGYTF.

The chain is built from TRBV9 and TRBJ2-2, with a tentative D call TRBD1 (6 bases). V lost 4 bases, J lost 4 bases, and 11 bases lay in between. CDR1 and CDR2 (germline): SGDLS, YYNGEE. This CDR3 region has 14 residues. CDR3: CASSSSDSTGELFF. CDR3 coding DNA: TGTGCCAGCAGCTCTTCGGACAGCACCGGGGAGCTGTTTTTT.

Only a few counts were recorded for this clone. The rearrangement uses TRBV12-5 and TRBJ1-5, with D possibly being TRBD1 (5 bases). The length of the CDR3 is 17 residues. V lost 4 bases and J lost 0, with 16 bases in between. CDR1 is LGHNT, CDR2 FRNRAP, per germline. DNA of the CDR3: TGTGCTAGTGGTTACCCAGGGTTCGGGGGTAGCAATCAGCCCCAGCATTTT. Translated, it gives CASGYPGFGGSNQPQHF.

This chain's CDR3 is CASSYNLGSGDYGYTF. Here the CDR3 DNA reads TGTGCCAGCAGCTACAACCTAGGATCCGGGGACTATGGCTACACCTTC. V gene TRBV11-2 combines with J gene TRBJ1-2, with D uncertain. Germline V gene lookup returns CDR1 SGHAT and CDR2 FQNNGV. V lost 4 bases and J lost 3, with 18 bases in between. This CDR3 is 16 amino acids long.

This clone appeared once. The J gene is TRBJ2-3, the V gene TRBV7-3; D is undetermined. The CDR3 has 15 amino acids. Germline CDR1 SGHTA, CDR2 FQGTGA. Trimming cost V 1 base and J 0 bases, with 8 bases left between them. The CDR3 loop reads CASSLSGRSTDTQYF. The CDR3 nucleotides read TGTGCCAGCAGCTTAAGTGGCAGAAGCACAGATACGCAGTATTTT.

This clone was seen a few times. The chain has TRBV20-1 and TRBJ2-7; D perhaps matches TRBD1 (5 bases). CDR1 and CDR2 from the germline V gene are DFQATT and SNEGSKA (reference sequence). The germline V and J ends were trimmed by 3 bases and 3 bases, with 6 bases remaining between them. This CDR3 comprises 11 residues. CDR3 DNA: TGCAGTGCTAGCCAGGGCTACGAGCAGTACTTC. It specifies CSASQGYEQYF.

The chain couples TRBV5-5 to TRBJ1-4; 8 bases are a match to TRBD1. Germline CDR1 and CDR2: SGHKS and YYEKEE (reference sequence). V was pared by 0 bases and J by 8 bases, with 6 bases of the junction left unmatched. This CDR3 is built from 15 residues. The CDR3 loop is CASSLAGTGSEKLFF. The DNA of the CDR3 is TGTGCCAGCAGCTTGGCCGGGACAGGTAGCGAAAAACTGTTTTTT.

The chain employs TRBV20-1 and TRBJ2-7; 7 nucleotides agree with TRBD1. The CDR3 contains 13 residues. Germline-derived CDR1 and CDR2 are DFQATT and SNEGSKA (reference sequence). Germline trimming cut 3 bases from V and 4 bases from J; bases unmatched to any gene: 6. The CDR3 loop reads CSASGDSLYEQYF. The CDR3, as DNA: TGCAGTGCTAGTGGGGACAGCTTATACGAGCAGTACTTC.

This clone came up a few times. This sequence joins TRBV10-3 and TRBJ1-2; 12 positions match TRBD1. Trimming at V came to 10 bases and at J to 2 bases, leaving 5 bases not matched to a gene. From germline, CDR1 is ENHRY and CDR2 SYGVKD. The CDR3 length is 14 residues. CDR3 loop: CATGDRGPNYGYTF. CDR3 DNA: TGTGCCACCGGGGACAGGGGGCCCAACTATGGCTACACCTTC.

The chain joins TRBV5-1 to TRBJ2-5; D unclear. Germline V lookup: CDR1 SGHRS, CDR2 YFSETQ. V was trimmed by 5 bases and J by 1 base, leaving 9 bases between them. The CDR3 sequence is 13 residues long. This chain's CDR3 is CASSSNSQETQYF. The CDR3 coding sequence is TGCGCCAGCAGTAGTAACAGCCAAGAGACCCAGTACTTC.

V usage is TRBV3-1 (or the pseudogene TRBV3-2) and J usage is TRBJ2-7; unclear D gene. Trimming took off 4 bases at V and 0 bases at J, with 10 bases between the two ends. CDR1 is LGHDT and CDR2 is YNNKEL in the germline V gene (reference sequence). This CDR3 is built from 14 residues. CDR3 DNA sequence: TGTGCCAGCAGCCTCCACGGCGGCTCCTACGAGCAGTACTTC. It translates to CASSLHGGSYEQYF.

Here the CDR3 reads CASSKEGVETQYF. In DNA form, the CDR3 reads TGCGCCAGCAGCAAGGAAGGGGTGGAGACCCAGTACTTC. The chain couples TRBV5-1 to TRBJ2-5; D may be TRBD1 (5 bases). The CDR3 consists of 13 residues. V lost 4 bases, J lost 5 bases, and 12 bases lay in between. In germline, CDR1 is SGHRS, CDR2 YFSETQ.

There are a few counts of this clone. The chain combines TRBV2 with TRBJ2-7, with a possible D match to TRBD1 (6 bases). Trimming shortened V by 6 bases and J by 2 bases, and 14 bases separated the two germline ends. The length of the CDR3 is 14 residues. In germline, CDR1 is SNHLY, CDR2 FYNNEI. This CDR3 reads CASRILRGPYEQYF. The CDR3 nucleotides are TGTGCCAGCAGGATCCTCAGGGGCCCCTACGAGCAGTACTTC.

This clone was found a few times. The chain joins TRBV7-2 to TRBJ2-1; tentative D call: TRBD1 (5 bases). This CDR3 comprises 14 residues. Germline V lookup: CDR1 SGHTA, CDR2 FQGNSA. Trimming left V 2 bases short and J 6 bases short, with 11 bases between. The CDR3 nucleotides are TGTGCCAGCAGCTTAAATAAGGGGCTCAATGAGCAGTTCTTC. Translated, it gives CASSLNKGLNEQFF.

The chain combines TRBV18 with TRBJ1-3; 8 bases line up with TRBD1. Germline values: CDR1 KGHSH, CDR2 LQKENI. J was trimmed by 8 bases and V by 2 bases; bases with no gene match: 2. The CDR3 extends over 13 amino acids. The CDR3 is CASSPTQGDTIYF. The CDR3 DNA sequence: TGTGCCAGCTCACCAACACAGGGGGACACCATATATTTT.

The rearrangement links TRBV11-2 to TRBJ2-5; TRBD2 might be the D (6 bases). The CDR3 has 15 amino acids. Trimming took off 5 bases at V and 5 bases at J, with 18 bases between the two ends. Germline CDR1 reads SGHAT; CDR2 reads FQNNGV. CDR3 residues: CASSTRQAGWETQYF. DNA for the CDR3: TGTGCCAGCAGCACCAGGCAGGCGGGGTGGGAGACCCAGTACTTC.

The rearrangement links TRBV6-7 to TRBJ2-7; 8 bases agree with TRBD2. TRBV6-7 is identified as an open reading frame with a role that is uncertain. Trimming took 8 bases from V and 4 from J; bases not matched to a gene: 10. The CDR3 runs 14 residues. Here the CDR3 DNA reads TGTGCCAGCTTAGAGGGACTAGAAAGATACGAGCAGTACTTC. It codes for CASLEGLERYEQYF.

CDR3 nucleotides: TGTGCCAGCACCGAATTGACCCAGCGGTCCCAGCATTTT. Translating gives CASTELTQRSQHF. The rearrangement uses TRBV6-5 and TRBJ1-5; D is uncertain. The germline CDR1 and CDR2 sequences are MNHEY and SVGAGI. Trimming took off 7 bases at V and 11 bases at J, with 18 bases between the two ends. This CDR3 is built from 13 residues.

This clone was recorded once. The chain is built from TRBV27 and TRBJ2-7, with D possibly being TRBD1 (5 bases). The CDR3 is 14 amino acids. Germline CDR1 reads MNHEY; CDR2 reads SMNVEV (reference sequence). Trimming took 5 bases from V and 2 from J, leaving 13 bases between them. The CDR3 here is CASSPRQTTYEQYF. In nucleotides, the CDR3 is TGTGCCAGCAGTCCCCGACAGACGACCTACGAGCAGTACTTC.

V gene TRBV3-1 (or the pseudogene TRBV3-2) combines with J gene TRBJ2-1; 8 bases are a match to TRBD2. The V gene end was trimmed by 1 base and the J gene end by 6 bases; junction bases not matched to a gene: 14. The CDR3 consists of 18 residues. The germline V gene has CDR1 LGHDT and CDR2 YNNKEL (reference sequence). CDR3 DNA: TGTGCCAGCAGCCAAGTCGTTAGGGAACGGGAGGGCATCAATGAGCAGTTCTTC. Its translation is CASSQVVREREGINEQFF.

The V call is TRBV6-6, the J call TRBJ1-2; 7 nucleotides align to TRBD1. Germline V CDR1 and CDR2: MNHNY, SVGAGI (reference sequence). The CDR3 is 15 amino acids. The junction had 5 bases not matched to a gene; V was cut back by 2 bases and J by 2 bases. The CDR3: CASSYTGTANYGYTF. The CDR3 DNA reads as TGTGCCAGCAGTTACACCGGGACAGCAAACTATGGCTACACCTTC.